Listed below are T cell receptor beta chains from one sample, sequenced in a study of blood T cell repertoires in COVID-19. Assay: immunoSEQ multiplex PCR; the TCRdb copy retains only in-frame clones and omits some. Of more than 150,000 clones in the sample, about four fifths were seen once. The sample taken for sequencing was peripheral blood. All receptors derive from a man aged 55 to 69 with acute or convalescent COVID-19. CDR3s include the opening cysteine and the closing phenylalanine or tryptophan. Each record gives: CDR3 protein, CDR3 DNA, CDR3 length, J gene, V gene, D gene, clone size. D genes are given only for firm matches. Some rows have no size entry. The others give once, few or many, or a class for an expanded clone.

cdr3_aa: CASSEIQGPQHF
cdr3_nt: TGTGCCAGCAGTGAAATTCAGGGGCCCCAGCATTTT
cdr3_length: 12
j_call: TRBJ1-5
v_call: TRBV6-1
d_call: NA
clone_size: NA

cdr3_aa: CASSPGLNQPQHF
cdr3_nt: TGTGCCAGCAGTCCAGGACTTAATCAGCCCCAGCATTTT
cdr3_length: 13
j_call: TRBJ1-5
v_call: TRBV12-3/TRBV12-4
d_call: NA
clone_size: NA

cdr3_aa: CASSPTGHSNEQFF
cdr3_nt: TGTGCCAGCAGCCCCACGGGACACTCGAATGAGCAGTTCTTC
cdr3_length: 14
j_call: TRBJ2-1
v_call: TRBV7-2
d_call: NA
clone_size: NA

cdr3_aa: CASSPGVEGVTEAFF
cdr3_nt: TGTGCCAGCAGCCCCGGAGTGGAAGGAGTCACTGAAGCTTTCTTT
cdr3_length: 15
j_call: TRBJ1-1
v_call: TRBV4-2
d_call: NA
clone_size: NA

cdr3_aa: CASSHEQGGNWPQHF
cdr3_nt: TGCGCCAGCAGCCATGAACAGGGTGGGAATTGGCCCCAGCATTTT
cdr3_length: 15
j_call: TRBJ1-5
v_call: TRBV4-1
d_call: NA
clone_size: NA

cdr3_aa: CASGLRPGPWEKLFF
cdr3_nt: TGTGCTAGTGGTTTGAGGCCAGGGCCCTGGGAAAAACTGTTTTTT
cdr3_length: 15
j_call: TRBJ1-4
v_call: TRBV12-5
d_call: NA
clone_size: NA

cdr3_aa: CASSQGLGEQYF
cdr3_nt: TGTGCCAGCAGTCAGGGGCTGGGCGAGCAGTACTTC
cdr3_length: 12
j_call: TRBJ2-7
v_call: TRBV12-3/TRBV12-4
d_call: NA
clone_size: NA

cdr3_aa: CASSGPGSNEKLFF
cdr3_nt: TGTGCCAGTAGTGGCCCAGGGTCTAATGAAAAACTGTTTTTT
cdr3_length: 14
j_call: TRBJ1-4
v_call: TRBV19
d_call: NA
clone_size: NA

cdr3_aa: CASRPLLQVNTEAFF
cdr3_nt: TGTGCCAGCAGACCCCTGTTACAGGTGAACACTGAAGCTTTCTTT
cdr3_length: 15
j_call: TRBJ1-1
v_call: TRBV2
d_call: NA
clone_size: NA

cdr3_aa: CASSTLGGDTEAFF
cdr3_nt: TGTGCCAGCAGCACGCTGGGGGGGGACACTGAAGCTTTCTTT
cdr3_length: 14
j_call: TRBJ1-1
v_call: TRBV11-1
d_call: NA
clone_size: NA

cdr3_aa: CASRPTGGRHNEQFF
cdr3_nt: TGTGCCAGCAGACCTACAGGGGGCAGGCACAATGAGCAGTTCTTC
cdr3_length: 15
j_call: TRBJ2-1
v_call: TRBV6-5
d_call: TRBD1
clone_size: once

cdr3_aa: CSAPTGNYGYTF
cdr3_nt: TGCAGCGCCCCGACAGGGAACTATGGCTACACCTTC
cdr3_length: 12
j_call: TRBJ1-2
v_call: TRBV29-1
d_call: TRBD1
clone_size: NA

cdr3_aa: CASSFFVQFGTEAFF
cdr3_nt: TGTGCCAGCTCATTTTTTGTACAGTTTGGCACTGAAGCTTTCTTT
cdr3_length: 15
j_call: TRBJ1-1
v_call: TRBV18
d_call: NA
clone_size: few

cdr3_aa: CASSITGWKAYEQYF
cdr3_nt: TGTGCCAGCAGCATAACAGGGTGGAAGGCCTACGAGCAGTACTTC
cdr3_length: 15
j_call: TRBJ2-7
v_call: TRBV28
d_call: NA
clone_size: NA

cdr3_aa: CSVGELRNEQYF
cdr3_nt: TGCAGCGTTGGGGAGTTGAGGAACGAGCAGTACTTC
cdr3_length: 12
j_call: TRBJ2-7
v_call: TRBV29-1
d_call: NA
clone_size: once

cdr3_aa: CASSLGANSPLHF
cdr3_nt: TGTGCCAGCAGTCTGGGGGCCAATTCACCCCTCCACTTT
cdr3_length: 13
j_call: TRBJ1-6
v_call: TRBV28
d_call: NA
clone_size: NA

cdr3_aa: CASSQEFRNQPQHF
cdr3_nt: TGTGCCAGCAGTCAGGAATTTCGCAATCAGCCCCAGCATTTT
cdr3_length: 14
j_call: TRBJ1-5
v_call: TRBV6-4
d_call: NA
clone_size: once

cdr3_aa: CASSLSDRTKNIQYF
cdr3_nt: TGTGCCAGCAGCCTTTCGGACAGAACCAAAAACATTCAGTACTTC
cdr3_length: 15
j_call: TRBJ2-4
v_call: TRBV5-8
d_call: NA
clone_size: NA

cdr3_aa: CAISESHLGGNTEAFF
cdr3_nt: TGTGCCATCAGTGAGTCCCACTTAGGGGGGAACACTGAAGCTTTCTTT
cdr3_length: 16
j_call: TRBJ1-1
v_call: TRBV10-3
d_call: NA
clone_size: NA

cdr3_aa: CASSYPGTGDQPQHF
cdr3_nt: TGTGCCAGCAGTTACCCCGGGACAGGGGATCAGCCCCAGCATTTT
cdr3_length: 15
j_call: TRBJ1-5
v_call: TRBV6-6
d_call: TRBD1
clone_size: NA

cdr3_aa: CASSPAGAGVGDTQYF
cdr3_nt: TGTGCCAGCAGCCCCGCCGGAGCGGGGGTTGGAGATACGCAGTATTTT
cdr3_length: 16
j_call: TRBJ2-3
v_call: TRBV3-1/TRBV3-2
d_call: TRBD2
clone_size: once

cdr3_aa: CASSQEGPFYEQYF
cdr3_nt: TGTGCCAGCAGCCAGGAGGGCCCTTTCTACGAGCAGTACTTC
cdr3_length: 14
j_call: TRBJ2-7
v_call: TRBV3-1/TRBV3-2
d_call: NA
clone_size: NA

cdr3_aa: CAISANPGTGYNEQFF
cdr3_nt: TGTGCCATCAGTGCGAACCCCGGGACAGGTTACAATGAGCAGTTCTTC
cdr3_length: 16
j_call: TRBJ2-1
v_call: TRBV10-3
d_call: TRBD1
clone_size: NA

cdr3_aa: CAISGTSSQITGKSSYNEQFF
cdr3_nt: TGTGCCATCAGTGGGACATCAAGCCAAATCACAGGGAAGAGCTCCTACAATGAGCAGTTCTTC
cdr3_length: 21
j_call: TRBJ2-1
v_call: TRBV10-3
d_call: NA
clone_size: NA

cdr3_aa: CASSIQTGGSYGYTF
cdr3_nt: TGTGCCAGTAGTATCCAGACAGGGGGATCCTATGGCTACACCTTC
cdr3_length: 15
j_call: TRBJ1-2
v_call: TRBV19
d_call: TRBD1
clone_size: NA

cdr3_aa: CASSSGRQGATQYF
cdr3_nt: TGTGCCAGCAGCTCAGGGCGGCAGGGGGCTACGCAGTATTTT
cdr3_length: 14
j_call: TRBJ2-3
v_call: TRBV7-2
d_call: TRBD1
clone_size: NA

cdr3_aa: CASSFWTGGAYNEQFF
cdr3_nt: TGTGCCAGCAGCTTCTGGACAGGGGGCGCTTACAATGAGCAGTTCTTC
cdr3_length: 16
j_call: TRBJ2-1
v_call: TRBV7-9
d_call: TRBD1
clone_size: NA

cdr3_aa: CASSHSQGELEAFF
cdr3_nt: TGCGCCAGCAGCCATAGTCAGGGTGAATTAGAAGCTTTCTTT
cdr3_length: 14
j_call: TRBJ1-1
v_call: TRBV4-1
d_call: NA
clone_size: NA

cdr3_aa: CAGGQSSYEQYF
cdr3_nt: TGTGCCGGGGGACAAAGCTCCTACGAGCAGTACTTC
cdr3_length: 12
j_call: TRBJ2-7
v_call: TRBV2
d_call: NA
clone_size: NA

cdr3_aa: CASSRDRTTHNEQFF
cdr3_nt: TGTGCCAGCAGTCGGGACAGGACCACTCACAATGAGCAGTTCTTC
cdr3_length: 15
j_call: TRBJ2-1
v_call: TRBV7-3
d_call: TRBD1
clone_size: NA

cdr3_aa: CASSQERYDTEAFF
cdr3_nt: TGCGCCAGCAGCCAAGAGAGATATGACACTGAAGCTTTCTTT
cdr3_length: 14
j_call: TRBJ1-1
v_call: TRBV4-3
d_call: NA
clone_size: NA

cdr3_aa: CATKTSGGANEQFF
cdr3_nt: TGTGCCACCAAGACTAGCGGGGGGGCCAATGAGCAGTTCTTC
cdr3_length: 14
j_call: TRBJ2-1
v_call: TRBV11-2
d_call: TRBD2
clone_size: NA

cdr3_aa: CASSLVRDTNIQYF
cdr3_nt: TGTGCCAGCAGCTTGGTACGGGACACCAACATTCAGTACTTC
cdr3_length: 14
j_call: TRBJ2-4
v_call: TRBV11-2
d_call: NA
clone_size: NA

cdr3_aa: CASSLEPRGVAFF
cdr3_nt: TGTGCCAGCAGCTTAGAACCCCGGGGAGTGGCTTTCTTT
cdr3_length: 13
j_call: TRBJ1-1
v_call: TRBV11-2
d_call: NA
clone_size: NA

cdr3_aa: CASSFEDSRKNIQYF
cdr3_nt: TGTGCCAGCAGCTTCGAGGACAGCCGGAAAAACATTCAGTACTTC
cdr3_length: 15
j_call: TRBJ2-4
v_call: TRBV7-9
d_call: NA
clone_size: NA

cdr3_aa: CASSPGTGAEQYF
cdr3_nt: TGTGCCAGCTCACCAGGGACAGGGGCCGAGCAGTACTTC
cdr3_length: 13
j_call: TRBJ2-7
v_call: TRBV18
d_call: TRBD1
clone_size: NA

cdr3_aa: CSVRTVHTEAFF
cdr3_nt: TGCAGCGTCAGGACAGTTCACACTGAAGCTTTCTTT
cdr3_length: 12
j_call: TRBJ1-1
v_call: TRBV29-1
d_call: NA
clone_size: NA

cdr3_aa: CASKRGTSYNEQFF
cdr3_nt: TGTGCCAGTAAGAGGGGGACGTCCTACAATGAGCAGTTCTTC
cdr3_length: 14
j_call: TRBJ2-1
v_call: TRBV19
d_call: NA
clone_size: NA

cdr3_aa: CASRYRGGAVDEQYF
cdr3_nt: TGTGCCAGCCGCTACAGGGGCGGAGCAGTAGACGAGCAGTACTTC
cdr3_length: 15
j_call: TRBJ2-7
v_call: TRBV6-5
d_call: TRBD1
clone_size: NA

cdr3_aa: CASSYSSGYTEAFF
cdr3_nt: TGTGCCAGCAGTTACTCCTCAGGGTACACTGAAGCTTTCTTT
cdr3_length: 14
j_call: TRBJ1-1
v_call: TRBV6-2/TRBV6-3
d_call: NA
clone_size: NA

cdr3_aa: CASSLFTGWNTEAFF
cdr3_nt: TGTGCCAGCAGCTTATTCACGGGTTGGAACACTGAAGCTTTCTTT
cdr3_length: 15
j_call: TRBJ1-1
v_call: TRBV7-2
d_call: NA
clone_size: NA

cdr3_aa: CASSTGTGGSGNTIYF
cdr3_nt: TGTGCCAGCTCAACCGGGACAGGGGGCTCTGGAAACACCATATATTTT
cdr3_length: 16
j_call: TRBJ1-3
v_call: TRBV18
d_call: TRBD1
clone_size: NA

cdr3_aa: CASSTSSGGASYNEQFF
cdr3_nt: TGTGCCAGTAGTACCTCTAGCGGGGGGGCCTCCTACAATGAGCAGTTCTTC
cdr3_length: 17
j_call: TRBJ2-1
v_call: TRBV19
d_call: TRBD2
clone_size: few

cdr3_aa: CASSSGTGVSQPQHF
cdr3_nt: TGTGCCAGCAGTTCTGGGACAGGGGTGAGCCAGCCCCAGCATTTT
cdr3_length: 15
j_call: TRBJ1-5
v_call: TRBV6-2/TRBV6-3
d_call: TRBD1
clone_size: few

cdr3_aa: CASSQSQGVETQYF
cdr3_nt: TGTGCCAGCAGTCAATCACAGGGGGTAGAGACCCAGTACTTC
cdr3_length: 14
j_call: TRBJ2-5
v_call: TRBV6-5
d_call: TRBD1
clone_size: NA

cdr3_aa: CASSLAGLSNTEAFF
cdr3_nt: TGTGCCAGCAGCTTAGCAGGACTCTCGAACACTGAAGCTTTCTTT
cdr3_length: 15
j_call: TRBJ1-1
v_call: TRBV5-4
d_call: NA
clone_size: NA

cdr3_aa: CASSPRLDTIYGYTF
cdr3_nt: TGTGCCAGCAGCCCCCGCCTCGATACAATCTATGGCTACACCTTC
cdr3_length: 15
j_call: TRBJ1-2
v_call: TRBV7-8
d_call: NA
clone_size: few

cdr3_aa: CTSSTDGYTF
cdr3_nt: TGCACCAGCTCCACGGATGGCTACACCTTC
cdr3_length: 10
j_call: TRBJ1-2
v_call: TRBV1
d_call: NA
clone_size: NA

cdr3_aa: CASSQEPLAKDTQYF
cdr3_nt: TGTGCCAGCAGCCAAGAACCCCTAGCGAAAGATACGCAGTATTTT
cdr3_length: 15
j_call: TRBJ2-3
v_call: TRBV4-2
d_call: NA
clone_size: NA

cdr3_aa: CASKRQANQPQHF
cdr3_nt: TGTGCCAGCAAACGTCAGGCTAATCAGCCCCAGCATTTT
cdr3_length: 13
j_call: TRBJ1-5
v_call: TRBV6-5
d_call: NA
clone_size: NA

cdr3_aa: CASSLAVGGTAYEQYF
cdr3_nt: TGTGCCAGCAGCTTGGCCGTAGGGGGTACAGCCTACGAGCAGTACTTC
cdr3_length: 16
j_call: TRBJ2-7
v_call: TRBV5-5
d_call: NA
clone_size: NA

cdr3_aa: CASSYSRTGELFF
cdr3_nt: TGTGCCAGCAGTTACTCGAGGACCGGGGAGCTGTTTTTT
cdr3_length: 13
j_call: TRBJ2-2
v_call: TRBV6-5
d_call: NA
clone_size: NA

cdr3_aa: CASSLVGGQDTQYF
cdr3_nt: TGCGCCAGCAGCTTAGTAGGGGGTCAAGATACGCAGTATTTT
cdr3_length: 14
j_call: TRBJ2-3
v_call: TRBV5-1
d_call: NA
clone_size: NA

cdr3_aa: CASSFETGSNSPLHF
cdr3_nt: TGTGCCAGCAGCTTCGAGACAGGGAGTAATTCACCCCTCCACTTT
cdr3_length: 15
j_call: TRBJ1-6
v_call: TRBV11-2
d_call: TRBD1
clone_size: NA

cdr3_aa: CASSVGAGGPGEQYF
cdr3_nt: TGTGCCAGCAGCGTAGGAGCGGGAGGGCCGGGAGAGCAGTACTTC
cdr3_length: 15
j_call: TRBJ2-7
v_call: TRBV9
d_call: TRBD2
clone_size: NA

cdr3_aa: CASSTRDWQAYGYTF
cdr3_nt: TGTGCCAGCAGCACCAGGGACTGGCAGGCCTATGGCTACACCTTC
cdr3_length: 15
j_call: TRBJ1-2
v_call: TRBV7-2
d_call: NA
clone_size: NA

cdr3_aa: CATTGFRSGANVLTF
cdr3_nt: TGTGCCACAACAGGTTTCCGCTCTGGGGCCAACGTCCTGACTTTC
cdr3_length: 15
j_call: TRBJ2-6
v_call: TRBV7-9
d_call: NA
clone_size: once

cdr3_aa: CASRPQGETGGNQPQHF
cdr3_nt: TGTGCAAGTCGCCCCCAGGGGGAGACAGGGGGAAATCAGCCCCAGCATTTT
cdr3_length: 17
j_call: TRBJ1-5
v_call: TRBV12-2
d_call: NA
clone_size: NA

cdr3_aa: CASSVGQGPPNSPLHF
cdr3_nt: TGTGCCAGCAGCGTAGGGCAGGGCCCACCCAATTCACCCCTCCACTTT
cdr3_length: 16
j_call: TRBJ1-6
v_call: TRBV9
d_call: NA
clone_size: NA